Shown below are 22 T cell receptor beta chains from a single sample sequenced in a study of T cells in Graves' hyperthyroidism and ophthalmopathy. There were TCR beta CDR3 regions amplified from RNA transcripts. An initial round of RT-PCR targeting the TCR CDR3 relied on the HTBI primer set. A single record per CDR3 protein comes from TCRdb applying MiXCR to the multiplex PCR reads. The sample lists hundreds of thousands of distinct CDR3 sequences; roughly 14% were seen once. Sequencing was performed on blood. Source of these receptors: a woman in her thirties or forties with Graves' ophthalmopathy.

Concerning this clonotype: A junction end diverges from the germline sequence, so it may reflect a read error. The rearrangement links TRBV7-8 to TRBJ2-2; TRBD2 might be the D (6 bases). The CDR3 consists of 15 residues. Per the germline V gene, CDR1 is SGHVS and CDR2 is FQNEAQ. The CDR3 sequence: CATSLEGLWTGELFF. CDR3 in DNA: TGTGCCACCAGCTTGGAGGGCCTGTGGACCGGGGAGCTGTTTTTT.

This clonotype was seen many times. The V gene is TRBV28, the J gene TRBJ1-2; weak D call: TRBD1 (5 bases). Per germline, CDR1 MDHEN and CDR2 SYDVKM. The CDR3 extends over 13 amino acids. Trimming took 6 bases from V and 6 from J, leaving 14 bases between them. The CDR3 nucleotides are TGTGCCAGCAGCCCGGGGGGATTGGATGGCTACACCTTC. It is translated as CASSPGGLDGYTF.

The chain combines TRBV28 with TRBJ1-1, with TRBD1 as a possible D gene (5 bases). The germline V gene has CDR1 MDHEN and CDR2 SYDVKM. CDR3 length: 19 residues. The V and J ends lost 3 bases and 0 bases respectively, with 23 bases between them. The CDR3 loop is CASSLARASVRDLNTEAFF. CDR3 in DNA: TGTGCCAGCAGTTTGGCTCGGGCCTCGGTTAGGGACCTGAACACTGAAGCTTTCTTT.

This clonotype was counted at least ten times. The chain employs TRBV12-3 or TRBV12-4 and TRBJ2-7, with 9 positions matching TRBD2. The CDR3 covers 15 residues. The V and J ends lost 5 bases and 3 bases, in that order; junction bases with no gene match: 8. This CDR3 reads CASSPRASGDYEQYF. The CDR3 coding sequence is TGTGCCAGCAGTCCCCGGGCTAGCGGGGACTACGAGCAGTACTTC.

The chain combines TRBV29-1 with TRBJ2-3, with D maybe TRBD2 (6 bases). Germline-derived CDR1 and CDR2 are SQVTM and ANQGSEA. Trimming took off 4 bases at V and 8 bases at J, with 16 bases between the two ends. The CDR3 has 13 amino acids. For the CDR3, the DNA is TGCAGCGTTGCAGGAGGGCCGGAAGGTACGCAGTATTTT. This encodes CSVAGGPEGTQYF.

In DNA form, the CDR3 reads TGTGCCAGCACCCTAGCGGGAGGTCGGCCCGAGCAGTACTTC. It codes for CASTLAGGRPEQYF. This chain uses TRBV2 with TRBJ2-7; the match to TRBD2 covers 11 bases. Germline values: CDR1 SNHLY, CDR2 FYNNEI. V was pared by 7 bases and J by 6 bases, with 8 bases of the junction left unmatched. CDR3 length: 14 residues.

CDR3 region: CASSSTDRYTEAFF. The CDR3 DNA reads TGCGCCAGCAGCTCGACGGACAGGTACACTGAAGCTTTCTTT. The chain uses TRBV5-1 and TRBJ1-1, with TRBD1 matching over 7 bases. Trimming cost V 3 bases and J 3 bases; bases outside gene matches: 5. Looked up from germline, CDR1 is SGHRS and CDR2 is YFSETQ. This CDR3 is built from 14 residues.

This chain uses TRBV9 with TRBJ2-2; D possibly corresponds to TRBD2 (6 bases). Trimming removed 2 bases at V and 5 bases at J, with 16 bases between. CDR3 length: 16 residues. The V gene's germline CDR1 is SGDLS and CDR2 YYNGEE. CDR3 residues: CASSVKEGRGTGELFF. CDR3 nucleotides: TGTGCCAGCAGCGTGAAGGAGGGAAGGGGAACCGGGGAGCTGTTTTTT. The full variable domain, completed using reference TRBV9 and TRBJ2-2, is DSGVTQTPKHLITATGQRVTLRCSPRSGDLSVYWYQQSLDQGLQFLIQYYNGEERAKGNILERFSAQQFPDLHSELNLSSLELGDSALYFCASSVKEGRGTGELFFGEGSRLTVL.

About this clonotype itself: The germline gene is not matched at one end of the junction; a read error may be the cause. The gene calls are TRBV7-3 and TRBJ2-2; 11 bases map to TRBD1. The CDR3 extends over 20 amino acids. CDR1 SGHTA and CDR2 FQGTGA come from the germline V gene. The DNA for the CDR3 is TGTGGCAGCAGCTTAACACTTCAAATGGGACAGGGGGTGTCTTCTGGGGAGCTGTTTTTT. Amino acid sequence: CGSSLTLQMGQGVSSGELFF. Full variable domain (missing parts from reference TRBV7-3 and TRBJ2-2): GAGVSQTPSNKVTEKGKYVELRCDPISGHTALYWYRQSLGQGPEFLIYFQGTGAADDSGLPNDRFFAVRPEGSVSTLKIQRTERGDSAVYLCGSSLTLQMGQGVSSGELFFGEGSRLTVL.

This clonotype was recorded many times. The chain employs TRBV24-1 and TRBJ1-1, with D maybe TRBD1 (6 bases). The V gene's germline CDR1 is KGHDR and CDR2 SFDVKD. This CDR3 region has 15 residues. Trimming shortened V by 7 bases and J by 1 base, and 15 bases separated the two germline ends. The CDR3 nucleotides are TGTGCCACCAGCAGTACCGGGACAAAGAACACTGAAGCTTTCTTT. This translates into CATSSTGTKNTEAFF.

This clonotype was seen a few times. The V call is TRBV19, the J call TRBJ2-7; possibly TRBD2 for D (6 bases). This CDR3 comprises 14 residues. V was trimmed by 4 bases and J by 3 bases, leaving 13 bases between them. Germline V CDR1 and CDR2: LNHDA, SQIVND (reference sequence). The CDR3 sequence: CASSKTGGDYEQYF. Here the CDR3 DNA reads TGTGCCAGTAGTAAGACTGGCGGGGACTACGAGCAGTACTTC.

Ten or more counts support this clonotype. The chain uses TRBV6-5 and TRBJ1-6, with D perhaps TRBD1 (6 bases). Per the germline V gene, CDR1 is MNHEY and CDR2 is SVGAGI. The length of the CDR3 is 17 residues. V was pared by 0 bases and J by 7 bases, with 16 bases between. The CDR3 loop is CASSYSIGGGTNSPLHF. CDR3 DNA sequence: TGTGCCAGCAGTTACTCGATCGGGGGCGGGACCAATTCACCCCTCCACTTT.

A few counts support this clonotype. The chain links TRBV9 to TRBJ1-1, with D hard to call. V was trimmed by 0 bases and J by 1 base, leaving 7 bases between them. The germline V gene has CDR1 SGDLS and CDR2 YYNGEE. The CDR3 covers 14 residues. CDR3 sequence (DNA): TGTGCCAGCAGCGTAGGTCCAGGGAACACTGAAGCTTTCTTT. Protein product: CASSVGPGNTEAFF. The full variable domain, in which reference TRBV9 and TRBJ1-1 provide the parts outside the CDR3, is DSGVTQTPKHLITATGQRVTLRCSPRSGDLSVYWYQQSLDQGLQFLIQYYNGEERAKGNILERFSAQQFPDLHSELNLSSLELGDSALYFCASSVGPGNTEAFFGQGTRLTVV.

The genes are TRBV10-2 and TRBJ1-5; 8 bases are shared with TRBD1. This CDR3 has 14 residues. After removal of 4 bases from V and 7 bases from J, the junction contained 6 bases not matched to a gene. CDR1 is WSHSY, CDR2 SAAADI, per germline. The CDR3 loop is CASSAGGVAQPQHF. CDR3 sequence (DNA): TGCGCCAGCAGTGCAGGGGGCGTCGCCCAGCCCCAGCATTTT.

The table lists this clonotype with many counts. This sequence joins TRBV28 and TRBJ2-7; TRBD1 agrees at 8 bases. Germline lookup yields CDR1 MDHEN and CDR2 SYDVKM. CDR3 length: 15 amino acids. With V trimmed by 2 bases and J by 4 bases, 7 bases remained unmatched. The CDR3 nucleotides are TGTGCCAGCAGTTTACCCGGGACAGGCCTATACGAGCAGTACTTC. Translating it yields CASSLPGTGLYEQYF.

This chain joins TRBV12-3 or TRBV12-4 and TRBJ2-2; D is uncertain. V lost 5 bases to trimming and J lost 5 bases, with 9 bases between them. CDR3 length: 13 amino acids. The CDR3 region has the DNA TGTGCCAGCAGTCCTTCGTGGACCGGGGAGCTGTTTTTT. Residues: CASSPSWTGELFF.

This clonotype was counted a few times. The chain recombines TRBV7-9 with TRBJ2-2; no reliable D call. The CDR3 totals 15 residues. The germline CDR1 and CDR2 sequences are SEHNR and FQNEAQ (reference sequence). V was cut by 4 bases and J by 7 bases, with 16 bases left in between. Written as DNA, the CDR3 is TGTGCCAGCAGCTCACCTCCACCCTTCAACGGGGAGCTGTTTTTT. Translating it yields CASSSPPPFNGELFF.

The V and J genes are TRBV3-1 and TRBJ2-7; tentatively, D is TRBD2 (5 bases). The germline V gene encodes CDR1 LGHDT and CDR2 YNNKEL (reference sequence). Trimming removed 0 bases at V and 5 bases at J, with 17 bases between. The CDR3 sequence is 16 residues long. The CDR3 protein is CASSQDLSFSAHEQYF. In DNA, the CDR3 is TGTGCCAGCAGCCAAGATTTGTCTTTTAGCGCTCACGAGCAGTACTTC.

This clonotype was seen a handful of times. This rearrangement joins TRBV29-1 to TRBJ1-2, with D uncertain. CDR1 and CDR2 from the germline V gene are SQVTM and ANQGSEA. The germline V and J ends were trimmed by 7 bases and 6 bases, with 21 bases remaining between them. There are 14 residues in the CDR3. As DNA, the CDR3 is TGCAGCGGGAGTCTTCTGAGTGGGAGGGATGGCTACACCTTC. Encoded protein: CSGSLLSGRDGYTF. Full variable domain (rest looked up from reference TRBV29-1 and TRBJ1-2): SAVISQKPSRDICQRGTSLTIQCQVDSQVTMMFWYRQQPGQSLTLIATANQGSEATYESGFVIDKFPISRPNLTFSTLTVSNMSPEDSSIYLCSGSLLSGRDGYTFGSGTRLTVV.

This clonotype has a count of ten or more. The chain uses TRBV30 and TRBJ1-2; D is undetermined. The CDR3 has 14 amino acids. V was shortened by 1 base and J by 6 bases, with 15 bases between the two germline ends. Germline loops: CDR1 GTSNPN, CDR2 SVGIG (reference sequence). The CDR3 DNA follows: TGTGCCTGGAGTGAGGGAATCGGGCGCCATGGCTACACCTTC. Amino acids: CAWSEGIGRHGYTF.

Many counts were recorded for this clonotype. One end of the junction is discordant with germline, which a read error may explain. V gene TRBV7-8 combines with J gene TRBJ2-3; D is ambiguous. CDR1 and CDR2 from the germline V gene are SGHVS and FQNEAQ. The CDR3 runs 14 residues. CDR3 bases: TGTGCCAGCAGCTTAGAGACCAGCACAGATGCGCAGTATTTT. Its translation: CASSLETSTDAQYF.

This clonotype showed up many times. V usage is TRBV5-5 and J usage is TRBJ1-5; D is possibly TRBD1 (5 bases). The V end was cut by 5 bases, the J end by 4 bases, with 13 bases between. This CDR3 contains 14 residues. Germline CDR1 and CDR2: SGHKS and YYEKEE (reference sequence). The CDR3 sequence: CASRSDSGNQPQHF. DNA of the CDR3: TGTGCCAGCAGAAGTGACAGTGGGAATCAGCCCCAGCATTTT.